One sample yielded the 6 T cell receptor beta chains listed below, sequenced in a study of T cell responses to AZD1222 COVID-19 vaccine (dated by TCRdb to about 2021). Library construction relied on the immunoSEQ multiplex PCR assay. In its TCRdb copy, this immuneACCESS table keeps in-frame sequences only and misses some clones. Where compared with another copy, unresolved V genes explain less than half of these, and the others have no known cause. Across this sample there are some 120,000 clones, with 87% seen only once. The biggest ten clones account for 1.4% to 1.5% of the sample. The time point label of this sample denotes: baseline before first vaccination. The sequencing here drew on peripheral blood, taken on day 0 of AZD1222 vaccination. Receptors originate from an adult in good health.

In its sample, this clone was seen once. V is TRBV11-3 and J is TRBJ2-3, with D hard to call. This CDR3 has 13 amino acids. Germline CDR1 is SGHNT and CDR2 is YENEEA. V was cut by 3 bases and J by 2 bases, with 6 bases left in between. CDR3 protein: CASSFGATDTQYF. CDR3 in DNA: TGTGCCAGCAGCTTTGGTGCCACAGATACGCAGTATTTT.

The DNA of the CDR3 is TGCGCCAGCAGCCTCGGGACAGGGGGAGGCACTGAAGCTTTCTTT. Translated: CASSLGTGGGTEAFF. The chain employs TRBV5-1 and TRBJ1-1, with 11 bases identical to TRBD1. This CDR3 is 15 amino acids long. Trimming at V came to 4 bases and at J to 4 bases, leaving 6 bases not matched to a gene. CDR1 and CDR2 (germline): SGHRS, YFSETQ.

The chain uses TRBV5-1 and TRBJ1-3; the D gene is possibly TRBD1 (5 bases). The CDR3 length is 16 residues. V lost 4 bases and J 0 bases, leaving 14 bases between the germline ends. Germline V gene data show CDR1 as SGHRS and CDR2 as YFSETQ. The CDR3 DNA is TGCGCCAGCAGCCCGGGTCCACAGGACTCTGGAAACACCATATATTTT. Translated: CASSPGPQDSGNTIYF.

The chain uses TRBV19 and TRBJ1-5; no definite D call. Germline loops: CDR1 LNHDA, CDR2 SQIVND (reference sequence). The CDR3 covers 15 residues. V dropped 3 bases and J dropped 0 bases, with 9 bases sitting between them. The CDR3 DNA sequence: TGTGCCAGTAGTATGGCAGGACCTAGCAATCAGCCCCAGCATTTT. Amino acids: CASSMAGPSNQPQHF.

In DNA, the CDR3 is TGTGCCAGCAGCCCCCGGACAGGGGCCAATGAGCAGTTCTTC. Translation gives CASSPRTGANEQFF. The chain joins TRBV3-1 (or the pseudogene TRBV3-2) to TRBJ2-1; 9 positions match TRBD1. CDR1 and CDR2 (germline): LGHDT, YNNKEL (reference sequence). The length of the CDR3 is 14 residues. Unmatched junction bases numbered 4, after V lost 4 bases and J lost 6 bases.

The V gene is TRBV7-2, the J gene TRBJ2-5; D gene unclear. V gave up 1 base and J gave up 4 bases, with 10 bases separating them. The CDR3 covers 14 residues. Germline CDR1 SGHTA, CDR2 FQGNSA. CDR3 loop: CASSLGPGRETQYF. CDR3 nucleotide sequence: TGTGCCAGCAGCTTAGGGCCAGGAAGAGAGACCCAGTACTTC. Together with reference TRBV7-2 and TRBJ2-5, the CDR3 gives the full variable domain: GAGVSQSPSNKVTEKGKDVELRCDPISGHTALYWYRQSLGQGLEFLIYFQGNSAPDKSGLPSDRFSAERTGGSVSTLTIQRTQQEDSAVYLCASSLGPGRETQYFGPGTRLLVL.